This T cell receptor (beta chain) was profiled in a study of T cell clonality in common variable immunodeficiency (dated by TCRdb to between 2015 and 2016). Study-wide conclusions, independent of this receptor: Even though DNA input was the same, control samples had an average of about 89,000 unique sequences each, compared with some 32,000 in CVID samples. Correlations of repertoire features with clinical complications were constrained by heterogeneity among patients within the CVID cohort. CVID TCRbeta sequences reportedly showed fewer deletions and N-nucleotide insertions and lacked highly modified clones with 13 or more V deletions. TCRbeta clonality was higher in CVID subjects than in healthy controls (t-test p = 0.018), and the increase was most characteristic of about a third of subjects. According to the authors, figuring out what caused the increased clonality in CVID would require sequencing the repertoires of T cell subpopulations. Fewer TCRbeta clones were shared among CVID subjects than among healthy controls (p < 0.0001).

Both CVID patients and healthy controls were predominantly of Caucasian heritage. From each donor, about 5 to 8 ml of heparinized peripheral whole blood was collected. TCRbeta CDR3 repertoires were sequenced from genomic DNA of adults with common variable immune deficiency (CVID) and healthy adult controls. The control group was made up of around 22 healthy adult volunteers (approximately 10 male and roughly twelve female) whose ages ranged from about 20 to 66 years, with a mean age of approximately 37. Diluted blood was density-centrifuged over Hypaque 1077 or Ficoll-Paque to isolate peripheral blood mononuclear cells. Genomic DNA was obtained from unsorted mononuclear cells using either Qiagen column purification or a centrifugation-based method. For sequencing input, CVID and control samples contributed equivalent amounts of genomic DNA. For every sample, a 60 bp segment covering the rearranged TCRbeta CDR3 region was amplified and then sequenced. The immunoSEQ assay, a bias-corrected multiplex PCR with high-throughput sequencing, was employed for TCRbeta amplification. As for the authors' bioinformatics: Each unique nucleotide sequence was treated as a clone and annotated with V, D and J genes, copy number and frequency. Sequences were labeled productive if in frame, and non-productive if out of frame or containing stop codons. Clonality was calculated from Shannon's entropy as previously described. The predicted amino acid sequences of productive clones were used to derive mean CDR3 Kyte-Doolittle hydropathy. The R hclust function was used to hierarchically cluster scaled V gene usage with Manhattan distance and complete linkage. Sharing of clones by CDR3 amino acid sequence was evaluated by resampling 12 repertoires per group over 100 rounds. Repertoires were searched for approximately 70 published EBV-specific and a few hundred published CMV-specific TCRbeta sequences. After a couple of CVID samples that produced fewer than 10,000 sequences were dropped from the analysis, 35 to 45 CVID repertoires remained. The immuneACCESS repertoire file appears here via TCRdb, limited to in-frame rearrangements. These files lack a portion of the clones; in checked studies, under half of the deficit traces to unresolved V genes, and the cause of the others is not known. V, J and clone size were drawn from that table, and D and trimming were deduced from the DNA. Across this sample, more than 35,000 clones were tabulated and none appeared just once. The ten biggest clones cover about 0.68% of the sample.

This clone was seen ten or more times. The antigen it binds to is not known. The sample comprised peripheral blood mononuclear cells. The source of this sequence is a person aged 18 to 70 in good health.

The CDR3: CASSLLSDSYEQYF. The DNA read from the CDR3 is TGCGCCAGCAGCTTACTTAGCGACTCCTACGAG. The sequence is built from TRBV10-2 and TRBJ2-7; TRBD2 is possibly the D segment (5 matching bases). Read coverage stops 3 residues before the CDR3 terminus; the germline J gene supplies the remainder. V loses 6 bases of germline sequence and J loses 0 bases, and the interval between the two ends is 12 bases. The CDR3 sequence holds 14 residues, the cysteine and phenylalanine included. Shown are 33 bases from within the CDR3, in frame from base 1. CDR1 is given as WSHSY and CDR2 as SAAADI, both from the germline V gene.